The text below deals with one T cell receptor (beta chain). This record belongs to a study of blood T cell repertoires in COVID-19. At the level of the study: Nucleic acid was either cDNA or gDNA, and it came from T cells, B-cell-depleted T cells, or PBMCs.

Between the trimmed V and J ends, which lost 0 bases and 1 base, there was a span of 8 bases. Germline CDR1 and CDR2: SGHRS and YFSETQ. The CDR3 covers 14 residues. Authors' methods: Amplified reference gene primers provided the basis for estimating nucleated cell counts. Some clones are missing from TCRdb's copy, which holds only in-frame ones; the method was immunoSEQ multiplex PCR. The V and J calls and clone size are taken from that table; D and trimming were inferred from the DNA. Among roughly 80,000 clones listed, roughly 80% were seen once. This TCR came from a human donor in a cohort sampled during active COVID-19. This chain connects TRBV5-1 to TRBJ2-7; D not certain. Sample: peripheral blood. The CDR3 nucleotides are TGCGCCAGCAGCTTGGGACTCGGGTCCTACGAGCAGTACTTC. Amino acid sequence: CASSLGLGSYEQYF. The whole variable domain, filled in from reference TRBV5-1 and TRBJ2-7, reads KAGVTQTPRYLIKTRGQQVTLSCSPISGHRSVSWYQQTPGQGLQFLFEYFSETQRNKGNFPGRFSGRQFSNSRSEMNVSTLELGDSALYLCASSLGLGSYEQYFGPGTRLTVT.